This T cell receptor (beta chain) was recorded in a study of T-cell memory formation after mild COVID-19. Study overall: The two donors had largely donor-specific TCR clusters.

The germline V gene encodes CDR1 SQVTM and CDR2 ANQGSEA. The CDR3 totals 14 residues. V shed 7 bases and J 1 base; nucleotides not matched to a gene: 8. Constant-segment-primed 5'RACE gave TCR alpha and TCR beta cDNA libraries with sample barcodes and UMIs. TCRdb fed the 5' RACE reads into MiXCR, producing one record per CDR3 protein. The sample carries hundreds of thousands of distinct CDR3 sequences, 15% to 20% recorded once. The clonotype originates from an adult woman who had mild COVID-19 (a few samples of this study predate the infection). Cell type and time point are not known. Sequencing was performed on PBMCs or a T cell subset sorted from them (not recorded which). The rearrangement joins TRBV29-1 to TRBJ1-1, with 8 bases aligning to TRBD1. In DNA form, the CDR3 reads TGCAGCGCTCAATCCGGGACAGGGAACACTGAAGCTTTCTTT. Translating gives CSAQSGTGNTEAFF.